The subject of this entry is one T cell receptor beta chain. Other DNA sequences from this sample encode an identical CDR3 as well. Each cell subset's genomic DNA was divided evenly among several immunoSEQ plates. As handled by the study authors: Sequence data from immunoSEQ were junction-only and lacked quality scores; consequently, filtering differed. Clones were read by immunoSEQ multiplex PCR, and TCRdb kept only the in-frame ones, dropping some. From that table come the V and J calls and clone size; the DNA was used to work out D and trimming. Of hundreds of thousands of clones in the sample, about 95% are singletons; the top ten hold about 0.11%. The record originates from a study of shared clonotypes between healthy human individuals. On the study more broadly: Three CD4 naive, three CD4 memory, two CD8 naive and one CD8 memory plate were used per donor.

Terminally differentiated effector memory CD45RA+ cells were excluded by CCR7 positive selection of CD45RO-negative cells. This CDR3 contains 13 residues. The V end was cut by 3 bases, the J end by 7 bases, with 13 bases between. Germline CDR1 and CDR2: MNHEY and SMNVEV (reference sequence). Material: naive CD8+ T cells sorted from blood. The sequence was collected from a woman aged 25 to 45 in good health. This rearrangement joins TRBV27 to TRBJ2-7; either TRBD1 or TRBD2 may supply D (5 bases each). The CDR3 is CASSFSTGGEQYF. CDR3 in DNA: TGTGCCAGCAGTTTCTCAACAGGCGGGGAGCAGTACTTC.